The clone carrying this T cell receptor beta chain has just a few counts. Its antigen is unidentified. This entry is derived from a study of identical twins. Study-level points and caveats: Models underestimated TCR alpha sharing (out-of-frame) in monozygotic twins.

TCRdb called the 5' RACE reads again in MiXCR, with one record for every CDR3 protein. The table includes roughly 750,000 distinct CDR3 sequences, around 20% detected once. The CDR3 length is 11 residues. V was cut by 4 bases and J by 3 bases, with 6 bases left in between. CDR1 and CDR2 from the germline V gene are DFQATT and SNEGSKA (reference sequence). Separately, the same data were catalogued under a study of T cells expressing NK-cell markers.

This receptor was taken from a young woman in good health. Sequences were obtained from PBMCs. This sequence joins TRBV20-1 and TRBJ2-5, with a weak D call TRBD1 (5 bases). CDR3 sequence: CSANRKETQYF. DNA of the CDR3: TGCAGTGCTAACAGGAAAGAGACCCAGTACTTC.